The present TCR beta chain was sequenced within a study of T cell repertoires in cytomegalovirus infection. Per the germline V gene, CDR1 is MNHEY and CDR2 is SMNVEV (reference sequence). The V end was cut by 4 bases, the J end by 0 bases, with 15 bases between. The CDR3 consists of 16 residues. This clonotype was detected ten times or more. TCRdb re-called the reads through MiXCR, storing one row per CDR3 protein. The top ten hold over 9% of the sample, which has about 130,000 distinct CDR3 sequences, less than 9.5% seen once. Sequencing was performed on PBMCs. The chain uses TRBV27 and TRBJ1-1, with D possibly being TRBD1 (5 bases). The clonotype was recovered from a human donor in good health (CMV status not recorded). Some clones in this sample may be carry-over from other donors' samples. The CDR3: CASSYTPGRVNTEAFF. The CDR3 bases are TGTGCCAGCAGTTACACTCCGGGACGGGTGAACACTGAAGCTTTCTTT.